These T cell receptor beta chains were read from a single sample in a study of cytomegalovirus exposure and HLA in healthy donors. Profiling relied on immunoSEQ multiplex PCR, and the TCRdb table lists in-frame clones only, not all of them. Among under 300,000 clones, 70% to 90% were seen once, and the ten largest hold 1.5% to 2%. Sequenced: PBMCs. All receptors come from a woman in her thirties or forties in good health and CMV-seropositive. Each CDR3 is given with its conserved first and last residue. A D gene is named only where the DNA matches it firmly. Size values are once, few and many counts, or a class for expanded clones, and some rows have none.

d_call: TRBD1
clone_size: .
j_call: TRBJ1-1
v_call: TRBV28
cdr3_aa: CASTPGGPGTEAFF
cdr3_nt: TGTGCCAGCACTCCAGGGGGCCCAGGAACTGAAGCTTTCTTT

d_call: TRBD1
clone_size: .
j_call: TRBJ1-5
v_call: TRBV19
cdr3_aa: CASSDGTGANKGNQPQHF
cdr3_nt: TGTGCCAGTAGTGACGGGACAGGGGCAAATAAGGGCAATCAGCCCCAGCATTTT

d_call: .
clone_size: .
j_call: TRBJ1-1
v_call: TRBV5-1
cdr3_aa: CASGLPGLLNTEAFF
cdr3_nt: TGCGCCAGCGGCCTGCCCGGACTGCTGAACACTGAAGCTTTCTTT

d_call: .
clone_size: .
j_call: TRBJ2-7
v_call: TRBV27
cdr3_aa: CASSYGSPSSYEQYF
cdr3_nt: TGTGCCAGCAGTTACGGGAGCCCTAGCTCCTACGAGCAGTACTTC

d_call: .
clone_size: .
j_call: TRBJ1-5
v_call: TRBV28
cdr3_aa: CASSLFRRGLSNQPQHF
cdr3_nt: TGTGCCAGCAGTTTATTTCGGAGGGGCCTTAGCAATCAGCCCCAGCATTTT

d_call: .
clone_size: .
j_call: TRBJ1-1
v_call: TRBV11-3
cdr3_aa: CASSRTGQMNTEAFF
cdr3_nt: TGTGCCAGCAGCAGAACGGGACAAATGAACACTGAAGCTTTCTTT

d_call: TRBD2
clone_size: .
j_call: TRBJ2-1
v_call: TRBV5-1
cdr3_aa: CASSLPGLAGGPSYNEQFF
cdr3_nt: TGCGCCAGCAGCTTGCCGGGACTAGCGGGAGGGCCCTCCTACAATGAGCAGTTCTTC

d_call: .
clone_size: .
j_call: TRBJ2-7
v_call: TRBV30
cdr3_aa: CAWSRGSYEQYF
cdr3_nt: TGTGCCTGGAGCCGGGGCTCCTACGAGCAGTACTTC

d_call: .
clone_size: .
j_call: TRBJ1-4
v_call: TRBV19
cdr3_aa: CASSISEKLFF
cdr3_nt: TGTGCCAGTAGTATTAGTGAAAAACTGTTTTTT

d_call: .
clone_size: .
j_call: TRBJ1-6
v_call: TRBV10-3
cdr3_aa: CAIMSTGQHNSPLHF
cdr3_nt: TGTGCCATCATGTCCACCGGACAGCATAATTCACCCCTCCACTTT

d_call: .
clone_size: once
j_call: TRBJ1-2
v_call: TRBV28
cdr3_aa: CASRGGGRAYGYTF
cdr3_nt: TGTGCCAGCAGGGGCGGGGGCAGGGCCTATGGCTACACCTTC

d_call: .
clone_size: .
j_call: TRBJ2-5
v_call: TRBV30
cdr3_aa: CAWSVRGARRAQETQYF
cdr3_nt: TGTGCCTGGAGTGTTAGGGGTGCGAGGAGGGCACAAGAGACCCAGTACTTC

d_call: .
clone_size: .
j_call: TRBJ2-1
v_call: TRBV9
cdr3_aa: CASSVEHRSNEQFF
cdr3_nt: TGTGCCAGCAGCGTAGAGCACAGGTCGAATGAGCAGTTCTTC

d_call: .
clone_size: once
j_call: TRBJ2-3
v_call: TRBV28
cdr3_aa: CASSLLGGNTQYF
cdr3_nt: TGTGCCAGCAGTTTGTTGGGGGGAAATACGCAGTATTTT

d_call: .
clone_size: once
j_call: TRBJ1-2
v_call: TRBV27
cdr3_aa: CASSFRVANYGYTF
cdr3_nt: TGTGCCAGCAGTTTCAGGGTAGCTAACTATGGCTACACCTTC

d_call: .
clone_size: .
j_call: TRBJ2-7
v_call: TRBV19
cdr3_aa: CASSISTSTGPYF
cdr3_nt: TGTGCCAGTAGTATCTCAACCTCGACAGGCCCGTACTTC

d_call: .
clone_size: .
j_call: TRBJ1-1
v_call: TRBV4-3
cdr3_aa: CASSQDRAPNTEAFF
cdr3_nt: TGCGCCAGCAGCCAAGACAGGGCACCGAACACTGAAGCTTTCTTT

d_call: .
clone_size: few
j_call: TRBJ2-7
v_call: TRBV19
cdr3_aa: CASSPLAVGYEQYF
cdr3_nt: TGTGCCAGTAGCCCACTAGCAGTTGGCTACGAGCAGTACTTC

d_call: .
clone_size: .
j_call: TRBJ2-6
v_call: TRBV6-5
cdr3_aa: CASSPVISGANVLTF
cdr3_nt: TGTGCCAGCAGTCCGGTGATCTCTGGGGCCAACGTCCTGACTTTC

d_call: TRBD2
clone_size: .
j_call: TRBJ2-7
v_call: TRBV19
cdr3_aa: CASSPRTSSYYEQYF
cdr3_nt: TGTGCCAGTAGTCCCCGGACTAGCTCTTACTACGAGCAGTACTTC

d_call: .
clone_size: .
j_call: TRBJ2-1
v_call: TRBV2
cdr3_aa: CASSEAGRQPYNEQFF
cdr3_nt: TGTGCCAGCAGTGAAGCCGGTAGACAGCCTTACAATGAGCAGTTCTTC

d_call: TRBD2
clone_size: .
j_call: TRBJ2-1
v_call: TRBV9
cdr3_aa: CASSVVGVGGRAAYNEQFF
cdr3_nt: TGTGCCAGCAGCGTAGTCGGGGTTGGCGGGAGGGCGGCCTACAATGAGCAGTTCTTC

d_call: TRBD1
clone_size: .
j_call: TRBJ2-7
v_call: TRBV5-1
cdr3_aa: CASSLDPVQGSNYEQYF
cdr3_nt: TGCGCCAGCAGCTTGGATCCGGTACAGGGGTCGAACTACGAGCAGTACTTC

d_call: .
clone_size: .
j_call: TRBJ1-2
v_call: TRBV9
cdr3_aa: CASSVATGSVYYGYTF
cdr3_nt: TGTGCCAGCAGCGTAGCTACAGGCAGTGTCTACTATGGCTACACCTTC

d_call: TRBD1
clone_size: .
j_call: TRBJ1-2
v_call: TRBV28
cdr3_aa: CASSLGPGTAYGYTF
cdr3_nt: TGTGCCAGCAGTTTAGGACCCGGGACAGCGTATGGCTACACCTTC

d_call: TRBD2
clone_size: .
j_call: TRBJ2-7
v_call: TRBV28
cdr3_aa: CASSSPTGLAEKYEQYF
cdr3_nt: TGTGCCAGCAGTTCCCCGACCGGACTAGCGGAAAAATACGAGCAGTACTTC

d_call: .
clone_size: .
j_call: TRBJ2-5
v_call: TRBV27
cdr3_aa: CASSFRGEETQYF
cdr3_nt: TGTGCCAGCAGTTTCAGGGGAGAAGAGACCCAGTACTTC

d_call: TRBD1
clone_size: .
j_call: TRBJ1-1
v_call: TRBV18
cdr3_aa: CASSPTGGWAFF
cdr3_nt: TGTGCCAGCTCCCCCACAGGGGGGTGGGCTTTCTTT

d_call: TRBD2
clone_size: .
j_call: TRBJ2-1
v_call: TRBV11-2
cdr3_aa: CASSLEKGLFYNEQFF
cdr3_nt: TGTGCCAGCAGCTTAGAAAAGGGACTATTTTACAATGAGCAGTTCTTC

d_call: .
clone_size: .
j_call: TRBJ2-3
v_call: TRBV30
cdr3_aa: CAWSGLLADTQYF
cdr3_nt: TGTGCCTGGAGTGGCTTGCTAGCAGATACGCAGTATTTT

d_call: .
clone_size: once
j_call: TRBJ2-3
v_call: TRBV6-6
cdr3_aa: CASARLERTDTQYF
cdr3_nt: TGTGCCAGCGCCAGGCTTGAAAGGACAGATACGCAGTATTTT

d_call: TRBD1
clone_size: .
j_call: TRBJ1-3
v_call: TRBV28
cdr3_aa: CASSLTGGSGNTIYF
cdr3_nt: TGTGCCAGCAGTTTAACAGGGGGCTCTGGAAACACCATATATTTT

d_call: .
clone_size: few
j_call: TRBJ2-1
v_call: TRBV4-1
cdr3_aa: CASSQGELVNEQFF
cdr3_nt: TGCGCCAGCAGCCAAGGCGAACTAGTCAATGAGCAGTTCTTC

d_call: TRBD1
clone_size: .
j_call: TRBJ2-7
v_call: TRBV2
cdr3_aa: CASSVVGTGGINEQYF
cdr3_nt: TGTGCCAGCAGTGTAGTGGGGACAGGGGGAATCAACGAGCAGTACTTC

d_call: TRBD1
clone_size: .
j_call: TRBJ2-5
v_call: TRBV10-3
cdr3_aa: CAISDLDRDWVETQYF
cdr3_nt: TGTGCCATCAGTGATCTGGACAGGGATTGGGTGGAGACCCAGTACTTC

d_call: .
clone_size: .
j_call: TRBJ1-2
v_call: TRBV6-6
cdr3_aa: CASSSPDTAIYGYTF
cdr3_nt: TGTGCCAGCAGCTCACCCGATACAGCCATCTATGGCTACACCTTC

d_call: .
clone_size: .
j_call: TRBJ2-1
v_call: TRBV13
cdr3_aa: CASSLKRKPLDEQFF
cdr3_nt: TGTGCCAGCAGCTTAAAGCGAAAGCCATTGGATGAGCAGTTCTTC

d_call: .
clone_size: .
j_call: TRBJ2-2
v_call: TRBV5-1
cdr3_aa: CASSSPGTTFWTGELFF
cdr3_nt: TGCGCCAGCAGCTCCCCGGGAACCACTTTTTGGACCGGGGAGCTGTTTTTT

d_call: .
clone_size: .
j_call: TRBJ1-1
v_call: TRBV5-8
cdr3_aa: CASSLQITDRYTEAFF
cdr3_nt: TGTGCCAGCAGCTTACAAATAACAGACAGGTACACTGAAGCTTTCTTT

d_call: TRBD1
clone_size: .
j_call: TRBJ1-1
v_call: TRBV6-5
cdr3_aa: CASSYSGTENTEAFF
cdr3_nt: TGTGCCAGCAGTTACTCGGGGACAGAGAACACTGAAGCTTTCTTT

d_call: .
clone_size: .
j_call: TRBJ1-1
v_call: TRBV4-3
cdr3_aa: CASSQGAGARGTEAFF
cdr3_nt: TGCGCCAGCAGCCAAGGGGCAGGGGCGCGTGGCACTGAAGCTTTCTTT

d_call: .
clone_size: .
j_call: TRBJ1-1
v_call: TRBV7-3
cdr3_aa: CASSADSGLGTEAFF
cdr3_nt: TGTGCCAGCAGCGCCGACAGTGGGCTGGGGACTGAAGCTTTCTTT